This T cell receptor (beta chain) is from a study of OX40 agonist ivuxolimab in advanced cancers. Worth noting for this clone: Its antigen is not known.

Some clones are missing from TCRdb's copy, which holds only in-frame ones; the method was immunoSEQ multiplex PCR. The sample lists over 40,000 clones, around 80% occurring once. Germline CDR1 and CDR2: SGHTA and FQGNSA. CDR3 length: 13 amino acids. The V end lost 1 base, the J end lost 4 bases, and 7 bases lay between the germline ends. Study-level points and caveats: There was clonal expansion of CD4+ and CD8+ blood T cells by week 6 at 0.1 to 3.0 mg/kg.

The specimen was CD4+ or CD8+ T cells sorted from blood, collected in a trial of the OX40 agonist ivuxolimab. The receptor was isolated from an adult with an advanced solid tumor such as melanoma, head and neck, liver or kidney cancer. This chain uses TRBV7-2 with TRBJ1-1; no firm D call. CDR3 amino acids: CASSLERTTEAFF. CDR3 nucleotides: TGTGCCAGCAGCTTAGAACGGACCACTGAAGCTTTCTTT. The full variable domain, in which reference TRBV7-2 and TRBJ1-1 provide the parts outside the CDR3, is GAGVSQSPSNKVTEKGKDVELRCDPISGHTALYWYRQSLGQGLEFLIYFQGNSAPDKSGLPSDRFSAERTGGSVSTLTIQRTQQEDSAVYLCASSLERTTEAFFGQGTRLTVV.